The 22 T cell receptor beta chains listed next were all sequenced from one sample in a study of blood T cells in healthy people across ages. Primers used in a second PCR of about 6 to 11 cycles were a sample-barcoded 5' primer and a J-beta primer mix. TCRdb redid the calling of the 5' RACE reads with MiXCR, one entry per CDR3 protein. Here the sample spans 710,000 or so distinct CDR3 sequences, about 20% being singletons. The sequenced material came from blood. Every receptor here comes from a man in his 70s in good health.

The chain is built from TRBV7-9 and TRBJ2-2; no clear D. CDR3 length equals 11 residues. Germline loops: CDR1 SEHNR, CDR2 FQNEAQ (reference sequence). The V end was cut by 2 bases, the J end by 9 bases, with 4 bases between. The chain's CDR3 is CASSLSRELFF. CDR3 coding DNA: TGTGCCAGCAGCTTATCAAGGGAGCTGTTTTTT.

For the CDR3, the DNA is TGTGCCAGCAGTTTCGGGACAGGGGACACAGATACGCAGTATTTT. It is translated as CASSFGTGDTDTQYF. The V gene is TRBV12-3 or TRBV12-4, the J gene TRBJ2-3, with TRBD1 matching 10 bases. The trim removed 3 bases at V and 2 bases at J, leaving 2 bases unmatched. This CDR3 has 15 residues.

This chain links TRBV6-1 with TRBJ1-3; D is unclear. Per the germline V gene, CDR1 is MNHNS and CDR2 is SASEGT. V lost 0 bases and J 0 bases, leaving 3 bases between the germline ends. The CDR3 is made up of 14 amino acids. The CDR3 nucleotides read TGTGCCAGCAGTGAAGCGGACTCTGGAAACACCATATATTTT. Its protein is CASSEADSGNTIYF.

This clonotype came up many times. The CDR3 protein is CSARSPSGYNEQFF. In nucleotides, the CDR3 is TGCAGTGCTAGAAGTCCTAGTGGGTACAATGAGCAGTTCTTC. The chain combines TRBV20-1 with TRBJ2-1; D unresolved. The CDR3 totals 14 residues. Germline values: CDR1 DFQATT, CDR2 SNEGSKA (reference sequence). V dropped 2 bases and J dropped 4 bases, with 12 bases sitting between them.

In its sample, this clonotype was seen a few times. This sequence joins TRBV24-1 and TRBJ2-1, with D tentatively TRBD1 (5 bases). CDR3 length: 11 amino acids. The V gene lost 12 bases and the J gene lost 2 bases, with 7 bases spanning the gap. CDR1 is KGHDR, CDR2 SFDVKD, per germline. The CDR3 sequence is CAQTAYNEQFF. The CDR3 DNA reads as TGTGCCCAGACAGCCTACAATGAGCAGTTCTTC.

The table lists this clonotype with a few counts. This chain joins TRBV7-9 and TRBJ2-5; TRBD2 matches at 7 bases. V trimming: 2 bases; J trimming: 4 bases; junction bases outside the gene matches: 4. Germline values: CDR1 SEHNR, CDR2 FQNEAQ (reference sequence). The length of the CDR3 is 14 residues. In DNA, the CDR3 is TGTGCCAGCAGCTTAACAGCGGGACGAGAGACCCAGTACTTC. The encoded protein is CASSLTAGRETQYF. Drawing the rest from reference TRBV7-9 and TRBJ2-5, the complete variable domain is DTGVSQNPRHKITKRGQNVTFRCDPISEHNRLYWYRQTLGQGPEFLTYFQNEAQLEKSRLLSDRFSAERPKGSFSTLEIQRTEQGDSAMYLCASSLTAGRETQYFGPGTRLLVL.

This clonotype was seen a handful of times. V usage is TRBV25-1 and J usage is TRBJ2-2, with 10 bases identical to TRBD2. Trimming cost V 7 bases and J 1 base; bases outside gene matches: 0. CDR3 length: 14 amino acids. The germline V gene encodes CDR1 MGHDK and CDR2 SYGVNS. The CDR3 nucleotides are TGTGCCAGCACTAGCGGGAGGAACACCGGGGAGCTGTTTTTT. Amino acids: CASTSGRNTGELFF.

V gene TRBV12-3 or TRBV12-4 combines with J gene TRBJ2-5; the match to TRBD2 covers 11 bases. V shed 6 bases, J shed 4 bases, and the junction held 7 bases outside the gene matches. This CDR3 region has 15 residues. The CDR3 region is CASSSEGLAGETQYF. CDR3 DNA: TGTGCCAGCAGCTCGGAAGGACTAGCGGGAGAGACCCAGTACTTC.

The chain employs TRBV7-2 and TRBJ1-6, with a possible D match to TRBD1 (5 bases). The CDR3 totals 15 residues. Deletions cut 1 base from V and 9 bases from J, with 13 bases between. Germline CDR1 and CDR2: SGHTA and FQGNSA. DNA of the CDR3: TGTGCCAGCAGCTTAGGTGCAGGGATAGGTTCACCCCTCCACTTT. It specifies CASSLGAGIGSPLHF.

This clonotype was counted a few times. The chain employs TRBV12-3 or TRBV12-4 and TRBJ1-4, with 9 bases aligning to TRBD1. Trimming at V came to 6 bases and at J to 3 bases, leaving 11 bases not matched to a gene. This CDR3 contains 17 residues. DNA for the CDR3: TGTGCCAGCAGGCGCAGGGACAGGGAAGGCCCTAATGAAAAACTGTTTTTT. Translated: CASRRRDREGPNEKLFF.

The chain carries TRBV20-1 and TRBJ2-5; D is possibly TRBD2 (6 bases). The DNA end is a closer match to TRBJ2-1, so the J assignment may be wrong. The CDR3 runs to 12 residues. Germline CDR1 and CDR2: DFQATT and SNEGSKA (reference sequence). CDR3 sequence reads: CSALHGGNEQFF. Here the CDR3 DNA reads TGCAGTGCTCTCCATGGGGGGAATGAGCAGTTCTTC.

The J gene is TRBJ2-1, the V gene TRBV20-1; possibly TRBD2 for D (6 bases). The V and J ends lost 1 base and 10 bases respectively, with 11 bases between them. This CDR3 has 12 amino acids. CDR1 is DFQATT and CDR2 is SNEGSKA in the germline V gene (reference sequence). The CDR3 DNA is TGCAGTGCTAGAGGGAGGGGATCCGAGCAGTTCTTC. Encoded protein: CSARGRGSEQFF.

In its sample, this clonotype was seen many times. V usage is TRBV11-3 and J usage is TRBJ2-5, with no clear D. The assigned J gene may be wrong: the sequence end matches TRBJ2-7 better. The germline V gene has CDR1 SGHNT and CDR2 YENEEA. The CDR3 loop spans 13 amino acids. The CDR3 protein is CASSLDGFGEQYV. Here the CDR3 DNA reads TGTGCCAGCAGCTTAGATGGTTTCGGCGAGCAGTACGTC.

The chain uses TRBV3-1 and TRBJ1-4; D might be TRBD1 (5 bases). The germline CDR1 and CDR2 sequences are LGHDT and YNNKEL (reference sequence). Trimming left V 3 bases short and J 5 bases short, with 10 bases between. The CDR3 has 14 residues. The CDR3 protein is CASSQIGDNEKLFF. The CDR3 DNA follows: TGTGCCAGCAGCCAGATAGGGGACAATGAAAAACTGTTTTTT.

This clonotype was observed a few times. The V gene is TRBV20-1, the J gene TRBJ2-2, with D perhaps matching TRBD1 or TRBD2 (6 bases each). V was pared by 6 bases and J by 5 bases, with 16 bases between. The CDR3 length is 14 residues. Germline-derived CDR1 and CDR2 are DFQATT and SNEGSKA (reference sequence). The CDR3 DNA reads TGCAGTGCAGGAGGGGGACCGCGGACCGGGGAGCTGTTTTTT. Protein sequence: CSAGGGPRTGELFF.

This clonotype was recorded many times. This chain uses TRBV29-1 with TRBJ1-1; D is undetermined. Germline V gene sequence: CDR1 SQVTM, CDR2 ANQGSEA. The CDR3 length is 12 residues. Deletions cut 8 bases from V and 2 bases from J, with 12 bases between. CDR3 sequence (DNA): TGCAGCACCGGACGGATAAACACTGAAGCTTTCTTT. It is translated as CSTGRINTEAFF.

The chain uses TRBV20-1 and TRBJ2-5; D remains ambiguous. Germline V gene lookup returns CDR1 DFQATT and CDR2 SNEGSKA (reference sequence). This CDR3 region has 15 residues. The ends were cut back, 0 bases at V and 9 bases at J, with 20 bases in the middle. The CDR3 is CSARDNGPNKRPQYF. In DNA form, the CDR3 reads TGCAGTGCTAGAGATAACGGGCCCAACAAGAGACCCCAGTACTTC.

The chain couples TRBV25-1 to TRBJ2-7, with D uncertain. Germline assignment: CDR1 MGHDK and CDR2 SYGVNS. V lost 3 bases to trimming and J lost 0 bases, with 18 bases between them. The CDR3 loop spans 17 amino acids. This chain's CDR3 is CASSEERRKISSYEQYV. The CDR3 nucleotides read TGTGCCAGCAGTGAGGAAAGAAGGAAGATTAGCTCCTACGAGCAGTACGTC.

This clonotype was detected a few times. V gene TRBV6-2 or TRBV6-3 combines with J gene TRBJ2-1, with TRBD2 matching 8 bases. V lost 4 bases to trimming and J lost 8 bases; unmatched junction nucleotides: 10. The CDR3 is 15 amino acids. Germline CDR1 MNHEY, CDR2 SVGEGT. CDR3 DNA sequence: TGTGCCAGCAGTTCAACCGGGACTAGGGCCCATGAGCAGTTCTTC. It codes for CASSSTGTRAHEQFF.

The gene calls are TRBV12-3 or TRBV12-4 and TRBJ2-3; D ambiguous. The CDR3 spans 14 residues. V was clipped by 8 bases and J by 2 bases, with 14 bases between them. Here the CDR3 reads CASVRSQHTDTQYF. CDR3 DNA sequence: TGTGCCAGCGTCCGTAGTCAGCACACAGATACGCAGTATTTT.

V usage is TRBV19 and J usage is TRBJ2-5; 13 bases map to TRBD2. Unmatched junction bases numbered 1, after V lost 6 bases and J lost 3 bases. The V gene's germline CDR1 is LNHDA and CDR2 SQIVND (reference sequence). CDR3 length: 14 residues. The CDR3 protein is CASRGLAGEETQYF. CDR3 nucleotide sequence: TGTGCCAGTAGAGGACTAGCGGGAGAAGAGACCCAGTACTTC.

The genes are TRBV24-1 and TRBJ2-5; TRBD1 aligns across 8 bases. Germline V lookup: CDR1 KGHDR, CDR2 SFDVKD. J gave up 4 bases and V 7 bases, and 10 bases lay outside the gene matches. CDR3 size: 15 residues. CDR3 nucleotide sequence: TGTGCCACCAGCACGCCGGGACAGGTCCCAGAGACCCAGTACTTC. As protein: CATSTPGQVPETQYF.